This T cell receptor beta chain was found in a study of Ad26.COV2.S vaccination and SARS-CoV-2 variants. This CDR3 has 13 residues. Germline V gives CDR1 SGHRS, CDR2 YFSETQ. The V gene lost 1 base and the J gene lost 6 bases, with 7 bases spanning the gap. Comments on this clone: The antigen remains unidentified.

Libraries were prepared by immunoSEQ multiplex PCR; TCRdb keeps only in-frame clonotypes and omits some of them. The sample comprises 300,000 to 350,000 clones, around 90% of which are singletons, and about 5.4% rests with the top ten. The treatment was: roughly 19 received Ad26.COV2.S at low or high dose, single or two shots; a few received placebo; per-sample allocation not given. Sampling took place 63 days after the first vaccine or placebo injection. An Ad26 vector carrying the Wuhan-strain SARS-CoV-2 spike served as the vaccine. Study-wide findings and caveats: Measures of TCR breadth and depth may have fallen short of total T cell responses. Vaccinees showed greater spike-specific TCR breadth than placebo recipients.

The receptor was derived from a person between 18 and 60 years old who received the Ad26.COV2.S COVID-19 vaccine or a placebo. The chain uses TRBV5-1 and TRBJ2-2; D not certain. Sample: peripheral blood, taken in a trial of Ad26.COV2.S vaccine versus placebo. The CDR3 region has the DNA TGCGCCAGCAGCTTGATGGCATCCGGGGAGCTGTTTTTT. It is translated as CASSLMASGELFF.